Listed below are T cell receptor beta chains from one sample, sequenced in a study of cytomegalovirus exposure and HLA in healthy donors. Only in-frame clones appear in the TCRdb table, and some are missing; sequencing was by immunoSEQ multiplex PCR. The repertoire holds 100,000 to 150,000 clones, 75% to 85% seen once, with around 4.1% in the top ten. Input material: PBMCs. Receptors originate from a woman between 40 and 55 years old in good health and CMV-seronegative. Each CDR3 is given with its conserved first and last residue. Fields, in order: clone size, V gene, D gene, J gene, CDR3 protein, CDR3 DNA. The D gene is left open where the match is weak. Size tells how often a clone was seen (once, few, many) or the class of an expanded clone, and some rows leave it out.

clone size: -
V gene: TRBV4-2
D gene: -
J gene: TRBJ2-5
CDR3 protein: CASSQDRRGQETQYF
CDR3 DNA: TGTGCCAGCAGCCAAGATCGTCGGGGACAAGAGACCCAGTACTTC

clone size: -
V gene: TRBV2
D gene: TRBD2
J gene: TRBJ2-2
CDR3 protein: CASRITSGSNTGELFF
CDR3 DNA: TGTGCCAGCAGAATTACTAGCGGGAGTAACACCGGGGAGCTGTTTTTT

clone size: -
V gene: TRBV4-3
D gene: -
J gene: TRBJ1-2
CDR3 protein: CASSRTGYGYTF
CDR3 DNA: TGCGCCAGCAGCCGAACAGGGTATGGCTACACCTTC

clone size: -
V gene: TRBV27
D gene: -
J gene: TRBJ1-5
CDR3 protein: CASSYSGNQPQHF
CDR3 DNA: TGTGCCAGCAGTTACAGTGGCAATCAGCCCCAGCATTTT

clone size: -
V gene: TRBV12-5
D gene: -
J gene: TRBJ2-2
CDR3 protein: CASAYTGELFF
CDR3 DNA: TGTGCTAGTGCCTACACCGGGGAGCTGTTTTTT

clone size: -
V gene: TRBV5-1
D gene: -
J gene: TRBJ1-2
CDR3 protein: CASSLAAGFSYGYTF
CDR3 DNA: TGCGCCAGCAGCTTGGCTGCAGGGTTCAGCTATGGCTACACCTTC

clone size: -
V gene: TRBV28
D gene: TRBD2
J gene: TRBJ2-3
CDR3 protein: CASSGGGEGYQDTQYF
CDR3 DNA: TGTGCCAGCAGTGGCGGGGGGGAGGGGTATCAAGATACGCAGTATTTT

clone size: -
V gene: TRBV6-1
D gene: -
J gene: TRBJ1-5
CDR3 protein: CASSDRQAGLNQPQHF
CDR3 DNA: TGTGCCAGCAGTGATCGGCAGGCAGGCCTAAATCAGCCCCAGCATTTT

clone size: once
V gene: TRBV19
D gene: -
J gene: TRBJ2-2
CDR3 protein: CASSTPGVGNTGELFF
CDR3 DNA: TGTGCCAGTAGTACCCCCGGAGTAGGGAACACCGGGGAGCTGTTTTTT

clone size: -
V gene: TRBV7-9
D gene: -
J gene: TRBJ1-1
CDR3 protein: CASGQWDTEAFF
CDR3 DNA: TGTGCCAGCGGACAGTGGGACACTGAAGCTTTCTTT

clone size: -
V gene: TRBV2
D gene: -
J gene: TRBJ1-2
CDR3 protein: CASSVQGSYGYTF
CDR3 DNA: TGTGCCAGCAGTGTACAGGGTTCCTATGGCTACACCTTC

clone size: -
V gene: TRBV7-9
D gene: TRBD1
J gene: TRBJ1-1
CDR3 protein: CASSFQGAEAFF
CDR3 DNA: TGTGCCAGCAGCTTTCAGGGGGCCGAAGCTTTCTTT

clone size: -
V gene: TRBV5-1
D gene: TRBD1
J gene: TRBJ1-2
CDR3 protein: CASSSQGAYYGYTF
CDR3 DNA: TGCGCCAGCAGCTCACAGGGGGCTTATTATGGCTACACCTTC

clone size: -
V gene: TRBV2
D gene: -
J gene: TRBJ1-2
CDR3 protein: CASSLAGGGYTF
CDR3 DNA: TGTGCCAGCAGTCTGGCCGGGGGGGGCTACACCTTC

clone size: -
V gene: TRBV6-5
D gene: -
J gene: TRBJ1-2
CDR3 protein: CASSVGHNYGYTF
CDR3 DNA: TGTGCCAGCAGTGTAGGACATAACTATGGCTACACCTTC

clone size: -
V gene: TRBV11-2
D gene: -
J gene: TRBJ2-7
CDR3 protein: CASSSVYEQYF
CDR3 DNA: TGTGCCAGCAGCTCCGTCTACGAGCAGTACTTC

clone size: -
V gene: TRBV4-3
D gene: -
J gene: TRBJ2-1
CDR3 protein: CASSQDRRGLVF
CDR3 DNA: TGCGCCAGCAGCCAAGATAGACGGGGTCTGGTCTTC

clone size: once
V gene: TRBV7-9
D gene: TRBD2
J gene: TRBJ2-3
CDR3 protein: CASSPGLAGVDTQYF
CDR3 DNA: TGTGCCAGCAGCCCCGGACTAGCGGGAGTAGATACGCAGTATTTT

clone size: -
V gene: TRBV19
D gene: TRBD1
J gene: TRBJ1-4
CDR3 protein: CASSLRDRGEKLFF
CDR3 DNA: TGTGCCAGTAGTTTACGGGACAGAGGGGAAAAACTGTTTTTT

clone size: -
V gene: TRBV12-5
D gene: -
J gene: TRBJ2-5
CDR3 protein: CASGSRTDQETQYF
CDR3 DNA: TGTGCTAGTGGTTCGCGGACAGACCAAGAGACCCAGTACTTC

clone size: -
V gene: TRBV7-2
D gene: -
J gene: TRBJ1-1
CDR3 protein: CASSLGGGGTEAFF
CDR3 DNA: TGTGCCAGCAGCTTAGGTGGGGGGGGGACTGAAGCTTTCTTT

clone size: -
V gene: TRBV10-3
D gene: -
J gene: TRBJ2-2
CDR3 protein: CAISGASRRKNAGELFF
CDR3 DNA: TGTGCCATCAGTGGGGCTAGCCGCCGAAAGAACGCCGGGGAGCTGTTTTTT

clone size: -
V gene: TRBV9
D gene: TRBD2
J gene: TRBJ2-1
CDR3 protein: CASSVGASGYNEQFF
CDR3 DNA: TGTGCCAGCAGCGTAGGGGCTAGCGGGTACAATGAGCAGTTCTTC

clone size: -
V gene: TRBV7-2
D gene: TRBD2
J gene: TRBJ2-7
CDR3 protein: CASSLDGTSGGREQYF
CDR3 DNA: TGTGCCAGCAGCTTAGATGGGACTAGCGGGGGCCGAGAGCAGTACTTC

clone size: -
V gene: TRBV7-7
D gene: TRBD1
J gene: TRBJ1-4
CDR3 protein: CASSLGTGGDEKLFF
CDR3 DNA: TGTGCTAGCAGCCTGGGGACAGGGGGCGATGAAAAACTGTTTTTT

clone size: -
V gene: TRBV2
D gene: -
J gene: TRBJ2-3
CDR3 protein: CASIREEGADTQYF
CDR3 DNA: TGTGCCAGCATCCGGGAGGAGGGGGCAGATACGCAGTATTTT

clone size: -
V gene: TRBV20-1
D gene: -
J gene: TRBJ2-1
CDR3 protein: CSARDREQFF
CDR3 DNA: TGCAGTGCTAGGGACAGAGAGCAGTTCTTC

clone size: -
V gene: TRBV10-1
D gene: -
J gene: TRBJ1-2
CDR3 protein: CASSGPFSGVYGYTF
CDR3 DNA: TGCGCCAGCAGTGGGCCCTTCTCCGGGGTCTATGGCTACACCTTC

clone size: -
V gene: TRBV6-1
D gene: TRBD1
J gene: TRBJ1-2
CDR3 protein: CASSAQGAAPYGYTF
CDR3 DNA: TGTGCCAGCAGTGCACAGGGGGCAGCCCCCTATGGCTACACCTTC

clone size: -
V gene: TRBV28
D gene: TRBD2
J gene: TRBJ2-1
CDR3 protein: CASSFATSGLNNEQFF
CDR3 DNA: TGTGCCAGCAGTTTTGCGACTAGCGGATTGAACAATGAGCAGTTCTTC